These 9 T cell receptor beta chains came from one sample sequenced in a study of neurological immune-mediated disorders. TCRdb reprocessed the 5' RACE reads via MiXCR and lists one record per CDR3 protein. The sample gives roughly 76,000 distinct CDR3 sequences, 3% to 4% of which show up once; approximately 4.7% is in the top ten. Sequencing used PBMCs. Receptor source: a woman aged 50 to 65 with multiple sclerosis.

This clonotype was seen at least ten times. The chain employs TRBV21-1 and TRBJ1-5; TRBD1 is the table's D call, not checked against the DNA. TRBV21-1 is recorded as a pseudogene. The CDR3 length is 12 residues. The CDR3 DNA sequence: TGTGCCAGCAGTAGAACCCCCCAGCCCCAGCATTTT. The encoded protein is CASSRTPQPQHF.

In its sample, this clonotype was seen many times. This rearrangement joins TRBV5-1 to TRBJ2-3; 7 bases map to TRBD2. Trimming at V came to 3 bases and at J to 4 bases, leaving 11 bases not matched to a gene. CDR1 is SGHRS and CDR2 is YFSETQ in the germline V gene. The CDR3 covers 16 residues. CDR3 coding DNA: TGCGCCAGCAGCTCCCCAGAGCGCGGGGGATCAGATACGCAGTATTTT. Translated: CASSSPERGGSDTQYF.

This clonotype was seen repeatedly, ten times or more. The CDR3 nucleotides read TGCAGTGCTGTTAGCGGGGGGGAACAGTTCTTC. As protein: CSAVSGGEQFF. The chain is built from TRBV20-1 and TRBJ2-1; 11 positions match TRBD2. The CDR3 spans 11 residues. The germline V gene encodes CDR1 DFQATT and CDR2 SNEGSKA (reference sequence). With 5 bases clipped from V and 13 bases from J, the junction kept 4 bases outside the gene matches.

This clonotype was seen repeatedly, ten times or more. V is TRBV7-3 and J is TRBJ2-4; D is unclear. CDR1 is SGHTA and CDR2 is FQGTGA in the germline V gene. The CDR3 totals 13 residues. Trimming shortened V by 1 base and J by 9 bases, and 10 bases separated the two germline ends. The CDR3 sequence: CASSLNQDAIQYF. The CDR3 DNA follows: TGTGCCAGCAGCTTAAACCAGGACGCCATTCAGTACTTC.

This clonotype was detected ten times or more. V and J are TRBV5-1 and TRBJ2-3; 12 nucleotides line up with TRBD2. CDR1 SGHRS and CDR2 YFSETQ come from the germline V gene. Unmatched junction bases numbered 1, after V lost 4 bases and J lost 1 base. This CDR3 has 15 residues. CDR3 in amino acids: CASSPSGGGTDTQYF. The DNA for the CDR3 is TGCGCCAGCAGCCCTAGCGGGGGGGGCACAGATACGCAGTATTTT.

This clonotype came up many times. The gene calls are TRBV5-1 and TRBJ2-2; 9 bases map to TRBD2. Germline CDR1 SGHRS, CDR2 YFSETQ. J gave up 5 bases and V 1 base, and 9 bases lay outside the gene matches. This CDR3 spans 17 amino acids. CDR3 bases: TGCGCCAGCAGCTTGCGGGCGGGAGGGCCCTCTACCGGGGAGCTGTTTTTT. This codes for CASSLRAGGPSTGELFF.

This clonotype was observed many times. The chain employs TRBV5-1 and TRBJ2-1; 13 bases match TRBD2. There are 17 residues in the CDR3. The V gene end was trimmed by 4 bases and the J gene end by 4 bases; junction bases not matched to a gene: 8. Per the germline V gene, CDR1 is SGHRS and CDR2 is YFSETQ. CDR3 residues: CASSPRTSGGPYNEQFF. The CDR3 region has the DNA TGCGCCAGCAGCCCCCGGACTAGCGGGGGCCCATACAATGAGCAGTTCTTC.

This clonotype was seen many times. The chain couples TRBV7-2 to TRBJ2-3; tentatively, D is TRBD2 (6 bases). Germline loops: CDR1 SGHTA, CDR2 FQGNSA. The V end was cut by 0 bases, the J end by 0 bases, with 13 bases between. The CDR3 has 17 amino acids. CDR3 sequence (DNA): TGTGCCAGCAGCTTAGCGCGCGTCGGGAGAAGCACAGATACGCAGTATTTT. This codes for CASSLARVGRSTDTQYF.

This clonotype was counted at least ten times. The chain is built from TRBV3-1 and TRBJ2-3; no clear D gene. V dropped 5 bases and J dropped 4 bases, with 16 bases sitting between them. CDR1 LGHDT and CDR2 YNNKEL come from the germline V gene (reference sequence). The CDR3 spans 15 residues. The CDR3 sequence: CASSGMVGVADTQYF. For the CDR3, the DNA is TGTGCCAGCAGCGGGATGGTCGGTGTGGCAGATACGCAGTATTTT.